This T cell receptor (beta chain) was recovered during a study of cytomegalovirus exposure and HLA in healthy donors. Concerning this clone: Its antigen remains unknown.

Findings and limits, study-wide: In a later analysis, common viral pathogens appeared linked to several of the most significant clusters.

The CDR3 runs 15 residues. J lost 3 bases, V lost 4 bases, and 4 bases had no gene match. In germline, CDR1 is MNHNS, CDR2 SASEGT. Primers for the PCR totalled 60 Vbeta and 13 Jbeta. The data were produced by immunoSEQ multiplex PCR, yet TCRdb's version contains in-frame clones alone and is incomplete. The top ten hold around 0.71% of the sample, which has about 170,000 clones, 70% to 80% seen once. The clonotype was recovered from a female donor in good health and CMV-seronegative. The sample consisted of PBMCs. This chain uses TRBV6-1 with TRBJ2-3; 10 bases match TRBD1. CDR3 sequence reads: CASSVRTGGTDTQYF. The CDR3 bases are TGTGCCAGCAGTGTGAGGACAGGGGGGACAGATACGCAGTATTTT.